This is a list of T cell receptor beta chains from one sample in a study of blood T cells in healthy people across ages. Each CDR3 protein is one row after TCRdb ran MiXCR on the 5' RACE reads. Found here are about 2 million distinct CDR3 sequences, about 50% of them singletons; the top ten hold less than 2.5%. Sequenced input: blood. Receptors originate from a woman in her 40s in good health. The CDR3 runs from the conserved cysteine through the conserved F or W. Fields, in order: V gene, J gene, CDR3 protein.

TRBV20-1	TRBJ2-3	CSARGTVSTDTQYF
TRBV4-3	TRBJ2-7	CASSLRRDRAYEQYF
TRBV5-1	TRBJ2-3	CASSLVTGGGTDTQYF
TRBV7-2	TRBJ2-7	CASSLELTSSYEQYF
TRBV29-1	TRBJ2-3	CSGRTGTDTQYF
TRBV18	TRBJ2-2	CASSRSSPGTANTGELFF
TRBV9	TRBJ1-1	CASSVVSGTSTEAFF
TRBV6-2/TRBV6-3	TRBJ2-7	CASSSPWDSSYEQYF
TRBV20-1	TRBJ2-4	CSARDSGKNIRYF
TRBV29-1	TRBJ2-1	CSVVGAGGQGSYNEQFF